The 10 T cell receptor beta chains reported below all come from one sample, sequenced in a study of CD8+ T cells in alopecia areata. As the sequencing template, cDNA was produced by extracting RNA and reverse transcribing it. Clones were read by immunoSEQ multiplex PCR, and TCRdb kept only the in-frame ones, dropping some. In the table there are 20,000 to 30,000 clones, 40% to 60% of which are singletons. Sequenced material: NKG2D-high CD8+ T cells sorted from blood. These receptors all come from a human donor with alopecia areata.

The CDR3 here is CASSPGVRGVSFNEQFF. CDR3 DNA: TGTGCCAGCAGCCCCGGGGTCCGGGGGGTTTCGTTCAATGAGCAGTTCTTC. This rearrangement joins TRBV7-6 to TRBJ2-1; 7 bases map to TRBD2. The CDR3 loop spans 17 amino acids. J was trimmed by 6 bases and V by 5 bases; bases with no gene match: 16. Per the germline V gene, CDR1 is SGHVS and CDR2 is FNYEAQ.

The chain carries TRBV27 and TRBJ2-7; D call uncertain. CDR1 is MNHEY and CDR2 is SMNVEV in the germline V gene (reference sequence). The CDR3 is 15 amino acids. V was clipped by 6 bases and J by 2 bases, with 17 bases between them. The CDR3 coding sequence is TGTGCCAGCAGGCCCGGATACCCTGTCACCTACGAGCAGTACTTC. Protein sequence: CASRPGYPVTYEQYF.

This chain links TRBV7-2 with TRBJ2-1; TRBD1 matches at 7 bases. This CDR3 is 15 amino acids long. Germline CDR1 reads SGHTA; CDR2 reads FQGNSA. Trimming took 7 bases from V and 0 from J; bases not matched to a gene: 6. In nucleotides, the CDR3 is TGTGCCAGCACCCTTAGGGACAGCTCCTACAATGAGCAGTTCTTC. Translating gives CASTLRDSSYNEQFF.

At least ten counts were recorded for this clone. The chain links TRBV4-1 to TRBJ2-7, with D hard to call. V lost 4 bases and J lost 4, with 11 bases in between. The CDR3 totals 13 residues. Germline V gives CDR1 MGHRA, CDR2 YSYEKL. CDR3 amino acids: CASSPTPDYEQYF. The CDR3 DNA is TGCGCCAGCAGCCCTACCCCAGATTACGAGCAGTACTTC.

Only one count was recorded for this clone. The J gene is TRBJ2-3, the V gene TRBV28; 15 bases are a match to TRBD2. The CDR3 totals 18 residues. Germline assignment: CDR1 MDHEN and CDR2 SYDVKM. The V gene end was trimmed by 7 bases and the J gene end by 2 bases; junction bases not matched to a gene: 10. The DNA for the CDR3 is TGTGCCAGCATGGGACTAGCGGGAGGAACAAGGGACACAGATACGCAGTATTTT. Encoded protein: CASMGLAGGTRDTDTQYF.

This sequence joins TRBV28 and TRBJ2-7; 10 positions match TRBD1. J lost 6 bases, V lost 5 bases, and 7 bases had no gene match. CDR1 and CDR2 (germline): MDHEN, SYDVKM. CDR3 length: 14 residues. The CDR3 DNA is TGTGCCAGCAGTAGGACAGGGGGATGGCTCGAGCAGTACTTC. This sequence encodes CASSRTGGWLEQYF.

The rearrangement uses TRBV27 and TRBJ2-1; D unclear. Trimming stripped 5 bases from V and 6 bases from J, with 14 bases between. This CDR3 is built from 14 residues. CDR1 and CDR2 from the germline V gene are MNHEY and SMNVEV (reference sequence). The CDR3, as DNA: TGTGCCAGCAGTCGGACGCCCTCTAGCAATGAGCAGTTCTTC. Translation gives CASSRTPSSNEQFF.

CDR3 DNA sequence: TGTGCCAGCAGCCATGACAGGGGAGGGCGTGAGCAGTTCTTC. Residues: CASSHDRGGREQFF. The chain joins TRBV27 to TRBJ2-1, with a possible D match to TRBD1 (8 bases). The CDR3 covers 14 residues. Per germline, CDR1 MNHEY and CDR2 SMNVEV (reference sequence). Trimming removed 6 bases from V and 9 bases from J, with 18 bases in between.

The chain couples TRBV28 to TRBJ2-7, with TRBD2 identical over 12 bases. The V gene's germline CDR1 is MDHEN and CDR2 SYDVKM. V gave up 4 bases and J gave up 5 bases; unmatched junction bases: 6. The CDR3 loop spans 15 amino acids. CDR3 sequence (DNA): TGTGCCAGCAGTTGGACTAGCGGGAATGTAAACGAGCAGTACTTC. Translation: CASSWTSGNVNEQYF.

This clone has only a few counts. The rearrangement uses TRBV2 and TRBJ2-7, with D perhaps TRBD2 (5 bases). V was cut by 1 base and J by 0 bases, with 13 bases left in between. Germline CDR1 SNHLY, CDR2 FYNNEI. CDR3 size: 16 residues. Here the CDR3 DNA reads TGTGCCAGCAGTGAAGGCCCAGCGGTAAGCTCCTACGAGCAGTACTTC. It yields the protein CASSEGPAVSSYEQYF.